This TCR beta chain was sequenced during a study of cytomegalovirus exposure and HLA in healthy donors (dated by TCRdb to 2016 to 2017). For context, the study as a whole: An earlier analysis of some 550 of the donors reported approximately 300 Gb of sequence data and roughly 110 million unique TCR beta sequences from roughly 180 million T cells. A handful of DR-DQ haplotypes were handled as single units for association and clustering because linkage in the cohort was strong. In a later genetic analysis, genome-wide SNP genotypes for about three fifths of the roughly 670 donors were used, and that subset was treated as a discovery cohort. A separate validation cohort of over a hundred different subjects was used in addition to the approximately 700-subject first cohort. To predict cytomegalovirus infection status, the study brought together high-throughput TCR immunosequencing, statistical association of individual TCRs with disease status, and machine learning. In an earlier analysis of 500 to 650 of the donors, high-throughput TCR beta sequencing was used to judge whether each TCR beta V gene segment behaved as functional or pseudogenic. The study profiled the T cell repertoires of about 720 subjects by immunosequencing and related them to cytomegalovirus serostatus. Roughly 300 gigabases of sequencing data and tens of millions of unique TCR sequences were included in an early release covering 500 to 750 HLA-typed donors. The aim of the study was to test whether cataloging public T cell receptors could identify signatures of past pathogen exposure. HLA typing covered class I and class II loci at four-digit resolution. Donor age, sex, ethnicity and CMV serostatus were compiled alongside the repertoire data. A later analysis re-analyzed previously published TCR beta repertoires from 550 to 700 donors and added high-resolution HLA genotyping to study TCR occurrence patterns. Among roughly 370 genotyped donors of the cohort, an average of roughly 240,000 unique TCR beta nucleotide sequences were sequenced per donor, 15% to 20% of them non-productive. Of the 398 genotyped donors, roughly 85% fell in the genetic ancestry cluster associated with self-reported Caucasian donors. Every repertoire in the discovery cohort had been generated on one and the same sequencing platform. Rather than drawing on any new phenotypic data, the later analysis identified candidate immune exposures from TCR beta sequences and the way those sequences occurred across donors. Typing coverage varied by locus: roughly 620-630 donors for A, B, C, DRB1 and DQB1; around 560 for DQA1; over 600 for DPA1; 450 to 480 for DPB1. What the research found in general, with its limitations: Compared with equally common non-associated chains, HLA-associated TCR beta chains in a later analysis were more clonally expanded and had lower generation probabilities. Broadly in line with IMGT annotations, most TCR beta V segments showed up in productive rearrangements about 87% or about 30% of the time in an earlier analysis of under 700 of the donors. Assigning TCR associations to individual alleles was difficult when HLA alleles, especially DR and DQ, strongly co-occurred. The earlier analysis of approximately 590 of the donors excluded some 16 rarely observed V segments, including chromosome 9 orphons, because counts were too low. HLA typing was unavailable for some donors at each locus, so association tests used only the typed subset. In vitro tests confirmed that a few of the cytomegalovirus-associated TCR beta chains recognize cytomegalovirus antigens. Because the 87-base-pair reads could not distinguish some IMGT-functional V segments, including TRBV6-2 and TRBV6-3, those segments were excluded. Roughly uniform sequencing depth across donors was assumed in presence/absence analyses, although this assumption may not hold. Correlated functional status among segregating V segments might reflect linkage disequilibrium, but an unknown experimental factor could not be ruled out. A further reported finding was that TCR beta sequences accurately predicted the HLA-A and HLA-B alleles for most subjects in the first cohort. The authors suggested that the approach could potentially be generalized to other disease states and immunological phenotypes. Several of the top co-occurrence clusters appeared to be linked to parvovirus B19, influenza, CMV and Epstein-Barr virus, according to a later analysis. While some public TCRs were present in many individuals, most TCR sequences turned up only very rarely across donors. The sequencing pipeline was judged likely to have produced a cluster of highly shared sequence variants as a technical artifact. At a false discovery rate of 0.05, a later analysis linked 15,000 to 20,000 TCR beta sequences to specific HLA alleles. CMV serostatus was the only immune exposure information available for the cohort. A later genetic analysis reported fewer N-insertions in productive TCRs among donors in an Asian-associated ancestry cluster than the roughly 690-donor mean. The study gave a list of 150 to 200 TCR beta chains associated with cytomegalovirus. A later analysis found that most CMV-associated TCR beta chains appeared HLA-restricted, with HLA associations seemingly driven largely by CMV exposure. V-gene and J-gene trimming of TCR beta chains was associated with a missense DCLRE1C variant in a later genetic analysis, and the association was replicated in an independent cohort. The classifier was reported to diagnose cytomegalovirus status with high specificity and sensitivity in both the original cohort and the validation cohort. According to a later analysis, TCR association rates differed among HLA loci, with DRB1 alleles showing the most associated TCRs and HLA-C alleles showing the fewest. This cohort had only TCR beta chains sequenced, and the lack of alpha or paired-chain data limited which features could be detected.

Libraries came from the immunoSEQ multiplex PCR assay. For the multiplex PCR, a mixture combining 60 forward primers for TCR Vbeta segments and 13 reverse primers for TCR Jbeta segments was used. The CDR3 region of rearranged TCR beta genes was amplified from genomic DNA with a multiplex PCR assay. The amplified TCR beta libraries were sequenced on the Illumina HiSeq System as 87-base-pair reads. Per the source publication's procedure: A later analysis tallied roughly 78 million unique TCR beta chains across the 700 or so repertoires, and around 10 million of those chains were shared by two or more donors. Raw reads were error-corrected and collapsed into unique sequences with a nearest-neighbor algorithm that merged closely related sequences to remove PCR and sequencing errors. To assign V, D and J gene segments, CDR3 sequences were aligned to IMGT reference sequences. For a sequence to be retained, at least a six-nucleotide match to both a V gene segment and a J gene segment was required. A rearrangement was called productive if the CDR3 had no stop codons and remained in frame with V and J, and every other rearrangement was called non-productive. Following IMGT convention, CDR3 was defined as the stretch from the second conserved V-encoded cysteine to the conserved J-encoded phenylalanine. Sequences without an unambiguous match to a single V gene segment were excluded from the earlier analysis of 450 to 650 of the donors. In an earlier analysis of 450 to 700 of the donors, V segments were called functional above 56.7% productive rearrangements and were called segregating when the between-donor standard deviation exceeded 5%. To diagnose cytomegalovirus status from the catalog of TCR beta chain sequences, a statistical classification framework was built. A later analysis assigned V and J genes by comparing TCR nucleotide sequences with IMGT/GENE-DB human TR gene sequences. The TCRdist pipeline was used in a later analysis to assign CDR3 sequences and most-parsimonious VDJ recombination scenarios. In a later analysis, each TCR beta chain was defined by its CDR3 amino acid sequence together with its V-gene family, and reads lacking a unique V-gene family were excluded. As a way to deal with suspected cross-contamination and a sequencing artifact, a later analysis dropped hundreds of nucleotide sequences that were highly shared and had low generation probability. A later analysis calculated a clonal expansion index for each public chain from normalized within-repertoire ranks of inferred template counts. In a later analysis, generation probabilities were computed with a VDJ recombination model fitted to out-of-frame rearrangements, and the resulting probabilities were checked against IGoR. In a later analysis, hypergeometric tests were used to score TCR-TCR, TCR-HLA and TCR-CMV co-occurrence, with a repertoire-size bias correction applied to TCR pairs. False discovery rates were estimated in a later analysis by permuting HLA or CMV assignments 20 times. In a later analysis, co-occurring TCRs were grouped with DBSCAN, and TCRdist sequence similarity was added when clustering was performed within HLA-allele-positive subsets. For co-occurrence clustering, repertoires with fewer than 30,000 or more than 120,000 public chains were excluded, along with four or five repertoires with anomalous nucleotide sharing. TCRdb obtained this table from immuneACCESS and retained in-frame rearrangements with V and J assigned. These tables miss some clones; where compared with another copy, unresolved V genes account for less than half of the shortfall, and the remainder is unexplained. V, J and clone size are taken as reported in that table, and D and trimming were inferred from the DNA itself. Within this sample are 110,000 to 150,000 clones, with over 60% of them counted one time only. About 1.8% of the sample is held by the ten biggest clonotypes.

Notes on this clone: Its antigen is not yet known. No base qualities exist here, and no much larger clone lies one base off it.

The cohort consisted of some 670 healthy bone marrow donors. At the time of sampling, all cohort members were nominally healthy, though unrecorded immune exposures were likely present. The donor tested CMV seronegative, placing the donor among the 350 to 400 seronegative members of the cohort. A peripheral blood sample was provided by each donor, and peripheral blood mononuclear cells were used for TCR beta sequencing. The Qiagen DNeasy Blood Extraction Kit was used to extract genomic DNA from the blood cell samples. Taken from cysteine to phenylalanine, the CDR3 has 17 residues. Only the CDR3 portion is preserved as DNA: 51 bases, with reading frame beginning at the first base. A distance of 17 bases separates the germline ends of V and J, which lose 2 bases and 0 bases respectively. Looking up the germline V gene (reference sequence) yields CDR1 SGHKS and CDR2 YYEKEE.

The sequenced sample was PBMCs. The V and J segments used are TRBV5-5 and TRBJ1-1, with the D gene uncertain. The TCR comes from a woman in her 30s in good health and CMV-seronegative. The CDR3 in this case is CASSLMEEGGLNTEAFF. The DNA is TGTGCCAGCAGCTTAATGGAGGAAGGCGGTCTGAACACTGAAGCTTTCTTT.